This TCR beta chain was captured in a study of spatial heterogeneity in lung cancer. Notes on this clonotype: Its antigen is still unknown.

The study tagged each TCR cDNA molecule with a unique molecular identifier. TCRdb re-analysed the 5' RACE reads in MiXCR, keeping a single row per CDR3 protein. Of roughly 39,000 distinct CDR3 sequences in the sample, 6.8% were seen once. The CDR3 spans 16 residues. Trimming removed 1 base from V and 1 base from J, with 10 bases in between. In germline, CDR1 is SEHNR, CDR2 FQNEAQ (reference sequence). Time point meaning: sample taken at primary tumor resection. The cohort: 65 to 80 early-stage, untreated non-small cell lung cancer patients. Without sorting, whole RNA was sequenced from tumor, nontumor lung or frozen PBMC. General study results and limits: Expanded tumor TCRs that were ubiquitous appeared in blood more at resection than follow-up.

The sample consisted of PBMCs, taken at surgery. The chain uses TRBV7-9 and TRBJ2-2, with a tentative D call TRBD1 (5 bases). The TCR comes from a female donor with early-stage non-small cell lung cancer. CDR3 amino acids: CASSLERQGNTGELFF. The CDR3 DNA reads TGTGCCAGCAGCTTAGAGAGGCAGGGGAACACCGGGGAGCTGTTTTTT.